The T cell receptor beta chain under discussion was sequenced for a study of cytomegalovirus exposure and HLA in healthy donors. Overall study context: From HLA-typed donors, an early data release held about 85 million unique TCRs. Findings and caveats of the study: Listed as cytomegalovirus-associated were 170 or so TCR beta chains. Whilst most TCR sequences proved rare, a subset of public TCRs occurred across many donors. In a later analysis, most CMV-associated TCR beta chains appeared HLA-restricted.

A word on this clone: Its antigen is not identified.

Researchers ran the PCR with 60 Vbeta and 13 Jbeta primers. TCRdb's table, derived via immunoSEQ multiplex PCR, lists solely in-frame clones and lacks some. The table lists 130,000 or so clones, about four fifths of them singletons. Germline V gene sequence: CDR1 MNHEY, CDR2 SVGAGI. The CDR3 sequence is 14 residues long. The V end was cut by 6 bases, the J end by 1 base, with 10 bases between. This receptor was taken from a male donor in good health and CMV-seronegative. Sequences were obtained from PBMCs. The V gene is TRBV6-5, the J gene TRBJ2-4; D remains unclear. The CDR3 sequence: CASSPPNAKNIQYF. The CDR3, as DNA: TGTGCCAGCAGCCCCCCTAACGCCAAAAACATTCAGTACTTC.